This record looks at one T cell receptor beta chain sequence and its context. The antigen remains undetermined. These data come from a study of CD8+ T cells in alopecia areata. Overall study: Twice daily, treated patients received 5 to 10 mg of oral tofacitinib. Tofacitinib ran 6 to 18 months, followed by 6 months off drug.

Study-level findings and limits: Affected scalp, especially in alopecia totalis/universalis, had a higher clonality than normal scalp did.

Reverse transcription of extracted RNA yielded cDNA, which provided the sequencing template. Libraries were prepared by immunoSEQ multiplex PCR; TCRdb keeps only in-frame clonotypes and omits some of them. The top ten clones hold roughly 0.99% of a sample with over 120,000 clones, about 51% of them seen once. This CDR3 has 14 amino acids. The V gene's germline CDR1 is SQVTM and CDR2 ANQGSEA. The junction had 11 bases not matched to a gene; V was cut back by 6 bases and J by 6 bases. Alopecia areata patients provided lesional scalp punch biopsies and peripheral blood, both collected for the study. The sequences come from CD4+ T cells sorted from blood, collected at week 0. The V gene is TRBV29-1, the J gene TRBJ1-1; 9 bases fit TRBD1. This TCR was recovered from a human donor with alopecia areata. The CDR3 region is CSVDTGTGSAEAFF. The DNA for the CDR3 is TGCAGCGTCGATACCGGGACAGGGAGTGCTGAAGCTTTCTTT. Complete variable domain (other parts from reference TRBV29-1 and TRBJ1-1): SAVISQKPSRDICQRGTSLTIQCQVDSQVTMMFWYRQQPGQSLTLIATANQGSEATYESGFVIDKFPISRPNLTFSTLTVSNMSPEDSSIYLCSVDTGTGSAEAFFGQGTRLTVV.